The 18 T cell receptor beta chains given below trace back to one sample, sequenced in a study of blood T cell repertoires in COVID-19. TCRdb's table, derived via immunoSEQ multiplex PCR, lists solely in-frame clones and lacks some. The table records approximately 150,000 clones, around 90% of them present only once. The sequencing sample was made of PBMCs or T cells enriched from blood (not recorded which). The receptors stem from a woman aged 40 to 50 who had been exposed to COVID-19.

J is TRBJ1-2 and V is TRBV3-1 (or the pseudogene TRBV3-2); TRBD1 aligns across 8 bases. The CDR3 spans 13 residues. V lost 4 bases and J lost 8; bases outside the gene matches: 6. CDR1 and CDR2 (germline): LGHDT, YNNKEL (reference sequence). CDR3 bases: TGTGCCAGCAGCCTTTCAGCAGGGGGCGGCTACACCTTC. Translating it yields CASSLSAGGGYTF.

Only a few counts were recorded for this clone. V gene TRBV28 combines with J gene TRBJ2-7; 9 bases fit TRBD2. V lost 3 bases to trimming and J lost 6 bases; unmatched junction nucleotides: 12. CDR1 MDHEN and CDR2 SYDVKM come from the germline V gene. This CDR3 is 16 amino acids long. CDR3 in amino acids: CASSLRAGGPPLEQYF. The CDR3, as DNA: TGTGCCAGCAGTTTGCGTGCGGGAGGGCCCCCGCTCGAGCAGTACTTC.

The V gene is TRBV19, the J gene TRBJ2-3; 7 nucleotides align to TRBD2. The CDR3 consists of 15 residues. CDR1 and CDR2 from the germline V gene are LNHDA and SQIVND (reference sequence). The ends lost 2 bases at V and 4 bases at J; junction bases unmatched: 6. CDR3 protein: CASSIRREGPDTQYF. The CDR3, as DNA: TGTGCCAGTAGTATAAGAAGGGAGGGCCCAGATACGCAGTATTTT.

This chain connects TRBV19 to TRBJ2-5, with 7 positions matching TRBD2. V was clipped by 6 bases and J by 7 bases; unmatched bases: 11. CDR1 and CDR2 from the germline V gene are LNHDA and SQIVND (reference sequence). The CDR3 extends over 14 amino acids. This chain's CDR3 is CASSLPGRGATQYF. The CDR3 bases are TGTGCCAGTAGCCTACCAGGGAGGGGCGCGACCCAGTACTTC.

The chain is built from TRBV18 and TRBJ2-2; possibly TRBD1 for D (6 bases). Per the germline V gene, CDR1 is KGHSH and CDR2 is LQKENI. The V end lost 5 bases, the J end lost 1 base, and 8 bases lay between the germline ends. The CDR3 sequence is 14 residues long. The CDR3 region has the DNA TGTGCCAGCTCAATACAGGGGAACACCGGGGAGCTGTTTTTT. Translated, it gives CASSIQGNTGELFF.

The chain recombines TRBV28 with TRBJ1-4, with a tentative D call TRBD1 (5 bases). The ends were cut back, 4 bases at V and 0 bases at J, with 12 bases in the middle. The length of the CDR3 is 16 residues. Germline V CDR1 and CDR2: MDHEN, SYDVKM. The CDR3 protein is CASSSAGFATNEKLFF. The CDR3 DNA sequence: TGTGCCAGCAGTTCCGCAGGGTTTGCAACTAATGAAAAACTGTTTTTT.

This chain uses TRBV19 with TRBJ1-5; a weak D match, TRBD1 (5 bases). Germline V gene sequence: CDR1 LNHDA, CDR2 SQIVND (reference sequence). With 1 base removed from V and 4 bases from J, the gap between germline ends came to 8 bases. The CDR3 has 14 amino acids. The CDR3 spells CASSIGQTNQPQHF. As DNA, the CDR3 is TGTGCCAGTAGTATAGGACAGACTAATCAGCCCCAGCATTTT.

This chain joins TRBV3-1 (or the pseudogene TRBV3-2) and TRBJ2-2; TRBD1 matches at 7 bases. Germline CDR1 is LGHDT and CDR2 is YNNKEL (reference sequence). This CDR3 has 14 residues. V lost 4 bases and J lost 5; bases outside the gene matches: 4. The CDR3 bases are TGTGCCAGCAGCCGAACAGGGGAGACCGGGGAGCTGTTTTTT. Its protein product is CASSRTGETGELFF.

The V call is TRBV11-2, the J call TRBJ2-1; TRBD2 is a possible D gene (5 bases). This CDR3 has 17 residues. V dropped 5 bases and J dropped 9 bases, with 26 bases sitting between them. The V gene's germline CDR1 is SGHAT and CDR2 FQNNGV. This CDR3 is CASSRGHLLDPRSEQFF. The CDR3 region has the DNA TGTGCCAGCAGCCGAGGGCACCTCCTCGACCCCCGAAGTGAGCAGTTCTTC.

The gene calls are TRBV7-8 and TRBJ2-5; 7 bases are a match to TRBD1. The germline V gene encodes CDR1 SGHVS and CDR2 FQNEAQ. Losses at the gene ends were 6 bases for V and 1 base for J; bases not matched to a gene: 11. This CDR3 contains 16 residues. The CDR3 DNA follows: TGTGCCAGCAGACCTAACCCTTCAGGGGGCCAAGAGACCCAGTACTTC. It is translated as CASRPNPSGGQETQYF.

The chain has TRBV15 and TRBJ1-1; no firm D call. Germline CDR1 and CDR2: LNHNV and YYDKDF (reference sequence). The CDR3 contains 15 residues. Deletions cut 1 base from V and 2 bases from J, with 11 bases between. CDR3: CATSRVPTGNTEAFF. The CDR3 nucleotides are TGTGCCACCAGCAGAGTCCCCACGGGAAACACTGAAGCTTTCTTT.

The V gene is TRBV19, the J gene TRBJ2-6, with 8 bases matching TRBD1. The germline CDR1 and CDR2 sequences are LNHDA and SQIVND (reference sequence). V was pared by 2 bases and J by 2 bases, with 5 bases of the junction left unmatched. The CDR3 extends over 17 amino acids. The CDR3 DNA reads as TGTGCCAGTAGTATACGGGACAGGAGGGCTGGGGCCAACGTCCTGACTTTC. It yields the protein CASSIRDRRAGANVLTF.

This sequence joins TRBV5-6 and TRBJ1-1; 7 nucleotides agree with TRBD1. Germline loops: CDR1 SGHDT, CDR2 YYEEEE. The V segment lost 3 bases and the J segment 6 bases; nucleotides outside the gene matches: 2. The CDR3 is 12 residues long. CDR3: CASSWGTAEAFF. CDR3 in DNA: TGTGCCAGCAGCTGGGGGACAGCTGAAGCTTTCTTT.

This clone occurred many times. The chain recombines TRBV5-1 with TRBJ2-3; maybe TRBD2 (5 bases). The V and J ends lost 1 base and 4 bases respectively, with 7 bases between them. The CDR3 consists of 13 residues. Looked up from germline, CDR1 is SGHRS and CDR2 is YFSETQ. The DNA of the CDR3 is TGCGCCAGCAGCTTGCGGGGTTCAGATACGCAGTATTTT. This sequence encodes CASSLRGSDTQYF.

The chain employs TRBV10-3 and TRBJ2-1; 7 bases align to TRBD1. CDR3 length equals 14 residues. V lost 6 bases to trimming and J lost 8 bases; unmatched junction nucleotides: 10. Per germline, CDR1 ENHRY and CDR2 SYGVKD. CDR3 in DNA: TGTGCCATCAGCCTACAGGGGAATGGGGATGAGCAGTTCTTC. It is translated as CAISLQGNGDEQFF.

The chain has TRBV5-1 and TRBJ2-7, with D possibly matching TRBD2 (5 bases). The germline V gene encodes CDR1 SGHRS and CDR2 YFSETQ. This CDR3 spans 15 amino acids. V lost 0 bases, J lost 4 bases, and 14 bases lay in between. The CDR3: CASSLDRGQQYEQYF. The CDR3 DNA reads TGCGCCAGCAGCTTGGATCGCGGGCAGCAGTACGAGCAGTACTTC.

V usage is TRBV6-2 or TRBV6-3 and J usage is TRBJ1-5; D unresolved. This CDR3 region has 15 residues. Germline lookup yields CDR1 MNHEY and CDR2 SVGEGT. V lost 2 bases to trimming and J lost 2 bases, with 10 bases between them. The CDR3 spells CASSYKRVRNQPQHF. DNA of the CDR3: TGTGCCAGCAGTTACAAGCGGGTCCGCAATCAGCCCCAGCATTTT.

As DNA, the CDR3 is TGTGCCAGCAGTAAATTGACCCAACGAGGGAATCAGCCCCAGCATTTT. Its translation is CASSKLTQRGNQPQHF. This chain joins TRBV5-6 and TRBJ1-5; no reliable D call. Germline lookup yields CDR1 SGHDT and CDR2 YYEEEE. This CDR3 is 16 amino acids long. V was trimmed by 5 bases and J by 4 bases, leaving 19 bases between them.